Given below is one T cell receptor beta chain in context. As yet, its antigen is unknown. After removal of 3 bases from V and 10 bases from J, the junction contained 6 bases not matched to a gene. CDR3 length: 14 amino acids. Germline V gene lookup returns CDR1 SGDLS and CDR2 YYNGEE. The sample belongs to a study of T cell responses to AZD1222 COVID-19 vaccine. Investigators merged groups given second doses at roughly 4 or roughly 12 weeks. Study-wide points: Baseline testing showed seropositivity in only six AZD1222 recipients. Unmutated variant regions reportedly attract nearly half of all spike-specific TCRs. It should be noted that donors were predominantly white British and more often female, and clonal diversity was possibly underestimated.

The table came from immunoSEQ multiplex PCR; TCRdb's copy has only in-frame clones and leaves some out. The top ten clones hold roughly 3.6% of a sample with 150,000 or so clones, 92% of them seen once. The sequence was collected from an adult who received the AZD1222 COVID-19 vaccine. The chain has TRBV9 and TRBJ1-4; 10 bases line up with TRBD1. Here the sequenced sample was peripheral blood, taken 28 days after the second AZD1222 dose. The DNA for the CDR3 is TGTGCCAGCAGCGCCGGGACAGGGGTCACAAAACTGTTTTTT. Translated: CASSAGTGVTKLFF.